This TCR beta chain was sequenced in a study of sequential checkpoint blockade in melanoma (dated by TCRdb to about 2019). Study-level background: Patients were randomized 1:1 to first-line nivolumab followed by ipilimumab (arm A) or ipilimumab followed by nivolumab (arm B). Maintenance nivolumab was given following each of the two trial sequences. DNA from roughly 91 pretreatment melanoma tumor samples underwent TCRbeta immunosequencing. In about 80% of the matched pre- and post-treatment tumor biopsy pairs, both biopsies came from the same lesion. Over 20 patients had matched tumor biopsies taken before treatment and at week 13, after single-agent nivolumab (arm A) or ipilimumab (arm B). Broader findings and caveats from the paper: The response-prediction model combining TCR metrics and mutation burden needs validation in larger, independent patient cohorts. Clinical benefit was about 30 times more likely to be achieved by patients whose tumor T-cell fraction and clonality increased by week 13. Tumor T-cell fraction and clonality were correlated with PD-L1 staining and CD8+ T-cell counts, but not with mutational load. In the nivolumab-first arm (arm A), an association was found between pretreatment tumor TIL clonality and response (P = .04). Within-arm analyses of tumor T-cell fraction were constrained by small sample sizes and reduced statistical power.

The meaning of the sample's treatment or condition label: randomized to nivolumab then ipilimumab (arm A) or the reverse (arm B). None of the trial patients had been given prior DNA-damaging chemotherapy. The samples were obtained from melanoma patients enrolled in CheckMate 064, an open-label, randomized phase II trial testing sequential checkpoint blockade. Genomic DNA from formalin-fixed paraffin-embedded (FFPE) tissue samples was used for tumor TCR sequencing. Points on this clone: Its binding antigen is unknown. No base quality values were provided; no much bigger clone lies one nucleotide off.

V and J lose 1 base and 8 bases, and a span of 12 bases separates them. CDR1 and CDR2, looked up from the germline V gene, are SGHNT and YENEEA. The CDR3 goes from the cysteine to the phenylalanine over 14 residues. Only the CDR3 DNA is retained, 42 bases long and in frame from the first base. The immunoSEQ Assay was used to immunosequence TCRbeta CDR3 regions from genomic DNA. Before high-throughput sequencing, genomic DNA was amplified using bias-controlled multiplex PCR. On the study's bioinformatics: To quantify the absolute abundance of each unique TCRbeta CDR3 region, the sequences were collapsed and filtered. Clonality, defined as 1 minus Pielou's evenness, was calculated using only productive rearrangements. Tumor T-cell fraction was calculated by normalizing TCRbeta template counts to usable DNA, which was estimated from several housekeeping genes. Clones with significantly greater frequencies in on-treatment versus baseline samples were identified using a previously published method. This is the immuneACCESS table as TCRdb keeps it, with only in-frame sequences that have V and J called. A part of the clones is gone; compared with another copy, unresolved V genes explain less than half, and the rest is unexplained. V and J calls plus clone size are reproduced from that table; the DNA served to infer D and trimming. The sample contains thousands of clones, 28% of them found a single time. 5% to 5.5% of the sample goes to the ten largest clones.

The TCR sequence derives from a human donor with melanoma. This sample comprised tumor tissue (inferred from file names), obtained from a patient given nivolumab and ipilimumab in sequence. Recombination joined TRBV11-3 with TRBJ2-1; the D region possibly corresponds to TRBD2 (5 bases align). The sequenced DNA: TGTGCCAGCAGCTTAGTTCTAGCTTTCGATGAGCAGTTCTTC. This sequence encodes CASSLVLAFDEQFF.